The clone carrying this T cell receptor (beta chain) was seen just once. Some clones are missing from TCRdb's copy, which holds only in-frame ones; the method was immunoSEQ multiplex PCR. In the table there are 12,000 or so clones, around 66% of which are singletons. The sample comes from a study of regulatory dendritic cells for organ transplantation. CDR3 size: 14 residues. Germline CDR1 reads LGHNA; CDR2 reads YSLEER. V shed 3 bases and J 6 bases; nucleotides not matched to a gene: 5. The V gene is TRBV4-3, the J gene TRBJ1-1; 9 bases map to TRBD1. The sequenced sample was memory CD8+ T cells from blood. Subset reported: CD45RO+ memory T cells. This TCR was recovered from a human donor in good health. CDR3 sequence reads: CASSQTGGFAEAFF. The CDR3 DNA follows: TGCGCCAGCAGCCAGACAGGGGGTTTCGCTGAAGCTTTCTTT.